A single sample gave rise to the 3 T cell receptor beta chains below, sequenced in a study of OX40 agonist ivuxolimab in advanced cancers. Libraries were made using the immunoSEQ multiplex PCR assay. TCRdb retrieved this table from immuneACCESS and kept in-frame rearrangements only. Not all clones are present; in checked studies, unresolved V genes account for under half, and no reason is known for the remainder. The sample includes tens of thousands of clones, with approximately 85% observed a single time. The top ten constitute approximately 16% of the sample. The source material was CD4+ or CD8+ T cells sorted from blood, sampled in a trial of the OX40 agonist ivuxolimab. The origin of the receptors is an adult with an advanced solid tumor such as melanoma, head and neck, liver or kidney cancer.

CDR3 bases: TGTGCCAGTGCGGCAGGCGGGGCCTACCAAGAGACCCAGTACTTC. Translating it yields CASAAGGAYQETQYF. This chain links TRBV5-4 with TRBJ2-5; possible D gene TRBD2, 6 bases. Germline lookup yields CDR1 SGHNT and CDR2 YYREEE (reference sequence). Trimming left V 8 bases short and J 0 bases short, with 17 bases between. The CDR3 extends over 15 amino acids.

V usage is TRBV28 and J usage is TRBJ2-7; D is unresolved. This CDR3 has 12 residues. Trimming left V 3 bases short and J 4 bases short, with 7 bases between. In germline, CDR1 is MDHEN, CDR2 SYDVKM. CDR3 DNA sequence: TGTGCCAGCAGTTTTATCAGTTACGAGCAGTACTTC. It translates to CASSFISYEQYF. The whole variable domain, filled in from reference TRBV28 and TRBJ2-7, reads DVKVTQSSRYLVKRTGEKVFLECVQDMDHENMFWYRQDPGLGLRLIYFSYDVKMKEKGDIPEGYSVSREKKERFSLILESASTNQTSMYLCASSFISYEQYFGPGTRLTVT.

The chain links TRBV5-5 to TRBJ1-3; TRBD1 matches 7 bases. This CDR3 is 17 amino acids long. Per the germline V gene, CDR1 is SGHKS and CDR2 is YYEKEE (reference sequence). V lost 4 bases, J lost 1 base, and 11 bases stayed unmatched. The CDR3 spells CASSKTTGAESGNTIYF. CDR3 DNA sequence: TGTGCCAGCAGCAAAACAACAGGGGCTGAATCTGGAAACACCATATATTTT. The entire variable domain, with the rest obtained from reference TRBV5-5 and TRBJ1-3, is as follows: DAGVTQSPTHLIKTRGQQVTLRCSPISGHKSVSWYQQVLGQGPQFIFQYYEKEERGRGNFPDRFSARQFPNYSSELNVNALLLGDSALYLCASSKTTGAESGNTIYFGEGSWLTVV.